Each of the 12 T cell receptor beta chains below was sequenced from the same sample in a study of shared clonotypes between healthy human individuals. CD45RO-negative, CCR7-selected cells formed the naive CD8 fraction, which excluded terminally differentiated effector memory CD45RA+ cells. Sequencing used immunoSEQ multiplex PCR; TCRdb keeps in-frame clones, though not all of them. Of some 2.1 million clones listed, about 94% were seen once; the top ten hold over 1.5%. The source material was naive CD8+ T cells from PBMCs. Every receptor here comes from a man in his late teens or twenties in good health. Some clones in this sample may be carry-over from other donors' samples.

The V and J genes are TRBV5-1 and TRBJ2-7; no clear D gene. CDR3 size: 14 residues. In germline, CDR1 is SGHRS, CDR2 YFSETQ. With 0 bases removed from V and 4 bases from J, the gap between germline ends came to 11 bases. The CDR3 protein is CASSLGRTIYEQYF. The CDR3 DNA follows: TGCGCCAGCAGCTTGGGACGGACCATTTACGAGCAGTACTTC.

This clone was seen just once. The V gene is TRBV27, the J gene TRBJ2-7, with TRBD1 as a possible D gene (5 bases). The CDR3 has 14 residues. Trimming left V 0 bases short and J 7 bases short, with 13 bases between. CDR1 and CDR2 (germline): MNHEY, SMNVEV (reference sequence). The CDR3 is CASSLSLGAWEQYF. DNA for the CDR3: TGTGCCAGCAGTTTATCGCTTGGGGCGTGGGAGCAGTACTTC.

The chain couples TRBV5-6 to TRBJ2-3, with D perhaps assigned TRBD1 or TRBD2 (5 bases each). V was pared by 5 bases and J by 1 base, with 17 bases between. Germline lookup yields CDR1 SGHDT and CDR2 YYEEEE. The CDR3 runs 16 residues. For the CDR3, the DNA is TGTGCCAGCAGAACAACCGGGCGAGGGGGCACAGATACGCAGTATTTT. Its protein product is CASRTTGRGGTDTQYF.

This clone was seen a single time. This sample also contains other DNA sequences that code for the same CDR3. V gene TRBV19 combines with J gene TRBJ2-7; D is possibly TRBD1 or TRBD2 (5 bases each). Trimming cost V 3 bases and J 7 bases, with 13 bases left between them. CDR1 LNHDA and CDR2 SQIVND come from the germline V gene (reference sequence). This CDR3 region has 13 residues. CDR3 loop: CASSIGTSGEQYF. CDR3 DNA: TGTGCCAGTAGTATCGGGACCTCGGGGGAGCAGTACTTC.

As to this clone: Other DNA sequences from this sample encode an identical CDR3 as well. This chain links TRBV27 with TRBJ1-2, with a weak D call TRBD1 (5 bases). With 0 bases removed from V and 8 bases from J, the gap between germline ends came to 7 bases. The CDR3 has 12 residues. Germline CDR1 reads MNHEY; CDR2 reads SMNVEV (reference sequence). CDR3 loop: CASSLSGDGYTF. The CDR3, as DNA: TGTGCCAGCAGTTTATCAGGGGACGGCTACACCTTC.

Worth noting for this clone: Other DNA sequences in this specimen translate into the identical CDR3. This rearrangement joins TRBV28 to TRBJ1-2; D gene ambiguous. Germline CDR1 is MDHEN and CDR2 is SYDVKM. This CDR3 has 11 amino acids. With 5 bases removed from V and 0 bases from J, the gap between germline ends came to 1 base. The CDR3 nucleotides are TGTGCCAGCAGTCCTAACTATGGCTACACCTTC. Translating gives CASSPNYGYTF.

In the case of this clone: Other DNA sequences in this specimen translate into the identical CDR3. The chain recombines TRBV6-5 with TRBJ1-2; no definite D call. The CDR3 loop spans 14 amino acids. The ends were cut back, 0 bases at V and 7 bases at J, with 12 bases in the middle. Germline values: CDR1 MNHEY, CDR2 SVGAGI. In nucleotides, the CDR3 is TGTGCCAGCAGTTACTCCGAGGGAACCGGTGGCTACACCTTC. As protein: CASSYSEGTGGYTF.

J is TRBJ1-3 and V is TRBV9, with D possibly being TRBD1 (6 bases). This CDR3 comprises 15 residues. Germline lookup yields CDR1 SGDLS and CDR2 YYNGEE. The ends were cut back, 4 bases at V and 1 base at J, with 12 bases in the middle. The CDR3 protein is CASSPRTVSGNTIYF. DNA of the CDR3: TGTGCCAGCAGCCCACGGACAGTTTCTGGAAACACCATATATTTT.

The J gene is TRBJ1-2, the V gene TRBV6-6; D perhaps matches TRBD1 (6 bases). CDR1 MNHNY and CDR2 SVGAGI come from the germline V gene (reference sequence). The CDR3 runs 16 residues. Trimming shortened V by 0 bases and J by 4 bases, and 15 bases separated the two germline ends. For the CDR3, the DNA is TGTGCCAGCAGTTACTCGGGTCTGGGGGGGGCCTATGGCTACACCTTC. Its protein product is CASSYSGLGGAYGYTF.

The chain joins TRBV5-1 to TRBJ1-2; 7 nucleotides line up with TRBD1. V dropped 4 bases and J dropped 6; count of bases not matched to a gene: 9. This CDR3 comprises 14 residues. Germline CDR1 and CDR2: SGHRS and YFSETQ. CDR3 sequence: CASSTRGGADGYTF. CDR3 coding DNA: TGCGCCAGCAGCACCCGAGGGGGCGCGGATGGCTACACCTTC.

The chain employs TRBV28 and TRBJ1-4, with 7 positions matching TRBD1. This CDR3 has 17 amino acids. V lost 6 bases and J lost 8; bases outside the gene matches: 18. The germline V gene has CDR1 MDHEN and CDR2 SYDVKM. The CDR3 DNA follows: TGTGCCAGCAGCCCCGGGACAGAGGAAGTTGGACGGGAAAAACTGTTTTTT. Its translation: CASSPGTEEVGREKLFF.

The rearrangement joins TRBV7-6 to TRBJ1-1, with D perhaps TRBD1 (6 bases). The V gene's germline CDR1 is SGHVS and CDR2 FNYEAQ. V was shortened by 10 bases and J by 1 base, with 31 bases between the two germline ends. CDR3 length equals 19 residues. In DNA, the CDR3 is TGTGCCACCTTACTACAAGTCGGGGGGCCTACTTCAACGAACACTGAAGCTTTCTTT. Translating gives CATLLQVGGPTSTNTEAFF.